This T cell receptor beta chain was retrieved from a study of blood T cells in healthy people across ages. Findings of the study overall: Higher naive T cell percentage went strongly together with higher TCR beta diversity.

As for this clonotype: Its antigen remains unidentified.

Next came a second PCR, run for roughly 6 to 11 cycles, which used a sample-barcoded 5' primer along with a J-beta primer mix. Every molecule of cDNA carried a tag from a template-switch adaptor with 12 random nucleotides. One entry per CDR3 protein, called by TCRdb with MiXCR from the 5' RACE reads. The data hold approximately 1,000,000 distinct CDR3 sequences, with over 35% observed a single time. The CDR3 contains 13 residues. V is TRBV21-1 and J is TRBJ2-7. TRBV21-1 is reported as a pseudogene. The specimen was blood. The sequence came from a woman aged 55-70 years in good health. The DNA of the CDR3 is TGTGCCAGCAGCAAAGTCCTCCTGACTGAGCAGTACTTC. Protein sequence: CASSKVLLTEQYF.